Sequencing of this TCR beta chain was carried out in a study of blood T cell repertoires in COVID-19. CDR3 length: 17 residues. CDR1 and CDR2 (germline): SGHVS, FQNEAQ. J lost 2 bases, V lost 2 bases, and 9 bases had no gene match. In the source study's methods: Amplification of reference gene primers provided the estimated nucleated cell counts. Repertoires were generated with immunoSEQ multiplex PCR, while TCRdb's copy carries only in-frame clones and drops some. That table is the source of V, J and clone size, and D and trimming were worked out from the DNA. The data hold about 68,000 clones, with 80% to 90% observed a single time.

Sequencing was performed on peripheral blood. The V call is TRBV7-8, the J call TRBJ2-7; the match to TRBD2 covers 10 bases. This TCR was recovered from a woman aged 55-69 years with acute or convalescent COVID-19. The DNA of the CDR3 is TGTGCCAGCAGCTTAATTCCTAGCGGGGGCTCCACCTACGAGCAGTACTTC. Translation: CASSLIPSGGSTYEQYF.